The entry below gives a single T cell receptor (beta chain) sequence along with its context. The clone's antigen remains unknown. Instrument used: NextSeq 550. The Human TCR Profiling Kit (MiLaboratory) was used to make UMI-labeled 5' RACE TRB cDNA libraries. cDNA synthesis used the entire amount of extracted RNA, and PCR amplification then used the entire amount of cDNA produced. Libraries were prepared in parallel with an identical number of PCR cycles. The authors' pipeline ran thus. MIGEC and MiXCR extracted about 53,000 +/- 10,000 unique UMI-labeled TRB cDNA molecules per library, requiring at least two reads per UMI. Each library averaged 40,000 +/- 10,000 functional in-frame TRB CDR3 nucleotide clonotypes without stop codons. After downsampling to 5000 UMI-labeled TRB molecules per sample, diversity metrics, including normalized Shannon-Wiener and Chao1, were computed in VDJtools. VDJtools computed clonotype-size-weighted physicochemical properties of the central five CDR3 residues: interaction energy, strength, volume and Kidera factor 4. Each entry corresponds to one CDR3 protein sequence from reads that TCRdb reprocessed, and DNA is not given. V and J calls and clone size were set by TCRdb, not the authors. For this sample, the table gives roughly 120,000 distinct CDR3 sequences. 0.5% to 0.75% of the sample is taken by the ten largest.

For every CD8+ T cell subset, approximately 300,000 cells were flow-sorted straight into RLT lysis buffer, and each subset was sorted in triplicate. To keep memory contaminants out, a stringent definition of naive CD8+ T cells was applied: CD45RO-CCR7+CD27+CD95-. Standard density gradient centrifugation was used to isolate peripheral blood mononuclear cells from buffy coats. Naive CXCR3-negative and CXCR3-positive CD8+ T cells were flow-sorted using a FACSAria III. Total RNA was extracted from sorted cells with an RNeasy Mini Kit. The data derive from a study of CXCR3-negative and CXCR3-positive naive CD8 T cells (dated by TCRdb to between 2018 and 2021). Context from the whole study: About 150 million TRB reads were obtained in total, roughly 1.5 +/- 0.3 million reads per library. Diversity and physicochemical repertoire analyses covered over 10 donors pooled from two independent experiments. Naive subsets from about 5 donors and memory cells from 3 donors were included in the TRBV-TRBJ cluster analysis. Results and caveats for the whole study, not just this receptor: Both naive subsets had comparably high repertoire diversity, while memory CD8+ T cells had much lower repertoire diversity. Because surface CD5, which has been linked to self-reactivity in mice, was comparable between naive subsets, TCR interaction strength was also inferred from TRB CDR3 physicochemical properties. TRBV-TRBJ usage was similar between naive CXCR3-negative and CXCR3-positive cells from the same donor, while memory cells showed distinct patterns. Freshly isolated PBMCs were used for most assays because CXCR3 expression partially decreased after cryopreservation. Compared with CXCR3-negative naive cells, CXCR3-positive naive cells had TRB CDR3s with higher hydrophobicity (lower Kidera factor 4), lower energy, and higher strength and volume indices.

The CDR3 runs 15 residues from the cysteine to the phenylalanine. Only the protein is available. Taken from the germline V gene, the CDR1 and CDR2 loops are SGHRS and YFSETQ. The sample consisted of naive CXCR3+ CD8+ T cells from blood. The cell subset or site tag for this specimen amounts to: CD45RO-CCR7+CD27+CD95- naive CD8+ T cells expressing CXCR3 (TNR3+). This TCR came from a human donor in good health. Some clones in this sample may be carry-over from other donors' samples. Recombination linked TRBV5-1 to TRBJ2-7; absent DNA, TCRdb's TRBD1 call cannot be checked. The CDR3 protein is CASSLTYGQSGEQYF.